This T cell receptor beta chain stems from a study of T-cell reconstitution after alpha-beta-depleted transplantation in children. This clonotype was detected many times. Its antigen is unknown. Overall study findings and caveats: Where alpha-beta T cells came from about two months after transplant was reportedly several hundred expanded graft clones. The origin of high day-60 TCRbeta diversity in some patients lay in surviving recipient T cells and thymic progenitors.

The TCRbeta library was prepared with unique molecular identifiers. Each CDR3 protein gets one entry after TCRdb re-called the PCR reads with MiXCR. This sample has over 150,000 distinct CDR3 sequences; approximately 7% occur once, and the top ten carry about 6%. The input for sequencing was PBMCs, taken before TCRalphabeta/CD19-depleted stem cell transplant. The TCR comes from a boy aged 2 to 9 with acute lymphoblastic leukemia, due to receive a stem cell transplant.

The CDR3 is CASSFSGTNTDTQYF. CDR3 in DNA: TGTGCCAGCAGCTTTTCCGGGACTAACACAGATACGCAGTATTTT. This chain joins TRBV5-6 and TRBJ2-3, with 7 bases that match TRBD2. The CDR3 covers 15 residues. The germline CDR1 and CDR2 sequences are SGHDT and YYEEEE. Trimming cost V 2 bases and J 2 bases; bases outside gene matches: 5.